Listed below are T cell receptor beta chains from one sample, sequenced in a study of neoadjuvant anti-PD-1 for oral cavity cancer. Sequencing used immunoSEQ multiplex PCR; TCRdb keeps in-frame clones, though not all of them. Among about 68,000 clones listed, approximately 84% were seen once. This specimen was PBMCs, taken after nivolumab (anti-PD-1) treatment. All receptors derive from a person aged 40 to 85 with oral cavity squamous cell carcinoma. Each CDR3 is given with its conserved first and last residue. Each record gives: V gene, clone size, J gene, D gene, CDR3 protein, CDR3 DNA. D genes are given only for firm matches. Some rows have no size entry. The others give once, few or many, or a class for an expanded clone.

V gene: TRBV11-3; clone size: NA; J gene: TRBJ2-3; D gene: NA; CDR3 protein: CASSPPGNTDTQYF; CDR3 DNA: TGTGCCAGCAGCCCTCCGGGAAACACAGATACGCAGTATTTT
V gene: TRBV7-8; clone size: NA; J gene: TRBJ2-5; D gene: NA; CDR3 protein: CASSTLTGRETQYF; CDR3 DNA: TGTGCCAGCAGCACCCTTACGGGGCGCGAGACCCAGTACTTC
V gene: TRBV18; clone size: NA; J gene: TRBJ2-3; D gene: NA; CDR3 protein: CASSIGGGRSTDTQYF; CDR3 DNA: TGTGCCAGCTCAATCGGAGGAGGAAGATCCACAGATACGCAGTATTTT
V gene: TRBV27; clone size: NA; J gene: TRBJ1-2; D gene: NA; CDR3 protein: CASSSPPNYGYTF; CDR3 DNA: TGTGCCAGCAGCTCACCTCCTAACTATGGCTACACCTTC
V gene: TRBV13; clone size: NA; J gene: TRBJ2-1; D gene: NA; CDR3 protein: CASGANADNEQFF; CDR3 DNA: TGTGCCAGCGGGGCCAACGCGGACAATGAGCAGTTCTTC
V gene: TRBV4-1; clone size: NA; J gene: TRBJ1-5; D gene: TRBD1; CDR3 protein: CASSQQETGVGQPQHF; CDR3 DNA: TGCGCCAGCAGCCAGCAGGAGACAGGGGTTGGACAGCCCCAGCATTTT
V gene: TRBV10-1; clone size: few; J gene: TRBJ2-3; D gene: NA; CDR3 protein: CASSEGTDTQYF; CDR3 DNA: TGCGCCAGCAGTGAAGGCACAGATACGCAGTATTTT
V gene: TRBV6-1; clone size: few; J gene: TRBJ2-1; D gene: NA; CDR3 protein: CASSVSSAGSYNEQFF; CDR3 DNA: TGTGCCAGCAGTGTCTCGAGCGCGGGAAGCTACAATGAGCAGTTCTTC
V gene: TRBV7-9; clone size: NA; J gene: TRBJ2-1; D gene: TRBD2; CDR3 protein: CASSSPVAGGPTYNEQFF; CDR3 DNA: TGTGCCAGCAGCTCTCCCGTAGCGGGAGGGCCGACCTACAATGAGCAGTTCTTC
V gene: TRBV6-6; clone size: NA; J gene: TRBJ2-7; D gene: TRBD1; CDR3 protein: CASSRSGGSDEQYF; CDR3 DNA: TGTGCCAGCAGTCGCTCAGGGGGATCGGACGAGCAGTACTTC
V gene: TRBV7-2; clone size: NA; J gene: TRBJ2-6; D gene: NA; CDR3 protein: CASSLYSSGANVLTF; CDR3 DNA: TGTGCCAGCAGCCTCTACAGCTCTGGGGCCAACGTCCTGACTTTC
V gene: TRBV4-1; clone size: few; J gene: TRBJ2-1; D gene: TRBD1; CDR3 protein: CASSPGQGRVDEQFF; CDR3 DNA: TGCGCCAGCAGCCCCGGACAGGGCAGGGTCGATGAGCAGTTCTTC
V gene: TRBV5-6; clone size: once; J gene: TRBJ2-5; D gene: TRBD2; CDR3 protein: CASSYLDSRGKETQYF; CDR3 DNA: TGTGCCAGCAGCTACTTAGACTCGCGGGGGAAAGAGACCCAGTACTTC
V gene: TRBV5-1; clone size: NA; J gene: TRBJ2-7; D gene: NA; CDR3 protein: CASSLSPSYEQYF; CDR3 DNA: TGCGCCAGCAGCTTGAGCCCGTCCTACGAGCAGTACTTC
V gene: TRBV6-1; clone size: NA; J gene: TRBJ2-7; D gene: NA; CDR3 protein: CASSEAATASSYEQYF; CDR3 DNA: TGTGCCAGCAGTGAAGCGGCAACCGCGAGCTCCTACGAGCAGTACTTC
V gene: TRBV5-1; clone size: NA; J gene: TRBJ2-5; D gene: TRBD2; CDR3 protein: CASSTGGIKETQYF; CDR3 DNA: TGCGCCAGCAGCACGGGAGGGATAAAAGAGACCCAGTACTTC
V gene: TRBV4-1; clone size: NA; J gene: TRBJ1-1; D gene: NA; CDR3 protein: CASSRGRVNTEAFF; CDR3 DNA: TGCGCCAGCAGCCGGGGAAGGGTGAACACTGAAGCTTTCTTT
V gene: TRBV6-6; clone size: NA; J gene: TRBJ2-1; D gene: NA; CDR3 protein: CASSYSYNEQFF; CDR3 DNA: TGTGCCAGCAGTTACTCTTACAATGAGCAGTTCTTC
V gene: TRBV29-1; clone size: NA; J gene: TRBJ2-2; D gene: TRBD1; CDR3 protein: CSVERTGATGELFF; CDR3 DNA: TGCAGCGTTGAGCGGACAGGGGCCACCGGGGAGCTGTTTTTT
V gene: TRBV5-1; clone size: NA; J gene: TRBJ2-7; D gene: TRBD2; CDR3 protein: CASRPREESEAEQYF; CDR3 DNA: TGCGCCAGCAGACCCCGGGAGGAGTCCGAGGCCGAGCAGTACTTC
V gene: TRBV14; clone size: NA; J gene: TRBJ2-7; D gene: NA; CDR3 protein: CASSVTVGTSEYF; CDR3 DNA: TGTGCCAGCAGCGTCACAGTCGGGACAAGTGAGTACTTC
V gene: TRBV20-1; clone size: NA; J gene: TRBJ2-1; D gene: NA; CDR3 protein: CSAHRGDEQFF; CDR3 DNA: TGCAGTGCTCACAGAGGGGATGAGCAGTTCTTC
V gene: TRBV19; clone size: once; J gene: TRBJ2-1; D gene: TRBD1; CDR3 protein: CASSTLGQGSNEQFF; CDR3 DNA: TGTGCCAGTAGTACCCTTGGACAGGGGAGCAATGAGCAGTTCTTC
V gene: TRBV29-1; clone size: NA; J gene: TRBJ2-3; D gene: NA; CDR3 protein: CSVDLARGATQYF; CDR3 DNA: TGCAGCGTTGATCTCGCCCGGGGGGCCACGCAGTATTTT
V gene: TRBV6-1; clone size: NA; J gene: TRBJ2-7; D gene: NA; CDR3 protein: CASNPAGEGEQYF; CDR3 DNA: TGTGCCAGCAACCCTGCGGGTGAAGGCGAGCAGTACTTC
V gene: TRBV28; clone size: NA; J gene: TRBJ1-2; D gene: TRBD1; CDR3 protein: CASSEQGIHGYTF; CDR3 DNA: TGTGCCAGCAGTGAACAGGGGATACATGGCTACACCTTC
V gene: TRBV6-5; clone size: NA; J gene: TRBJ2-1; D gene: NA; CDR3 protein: CASSSGRYNEQFF; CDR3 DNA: TGTGCCAGCAGTTCCGGGCGGTACAATGAGCAGTTCTTC
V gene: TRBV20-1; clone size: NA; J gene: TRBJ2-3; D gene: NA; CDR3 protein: CSEGVGDTQYF; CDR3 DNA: TGCAGTGAAGGGGTAGGAGATACGCAGTATTTT
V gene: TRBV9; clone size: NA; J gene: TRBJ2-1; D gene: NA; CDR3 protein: CASSVSGDAYNEQFF; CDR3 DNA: TGTGCCAGCAGCGTATCGGGAGACGCCTACAATGAGCAGTTCTTC
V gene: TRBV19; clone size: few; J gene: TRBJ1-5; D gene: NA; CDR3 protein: CASSHALGTGTGGNQPQHF; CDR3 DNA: TGTGCCAGTTCGCACGCCCTGGGGACGGGAACTGGGGGCAATCAGCCCCAGCATTTT
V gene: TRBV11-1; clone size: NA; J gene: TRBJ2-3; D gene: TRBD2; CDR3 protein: CASSPVAGGPPTQYF; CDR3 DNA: TGTGCCAGCAGCCCTGTGGCGGGAGGGCCGCCTACGCAGTATTTT
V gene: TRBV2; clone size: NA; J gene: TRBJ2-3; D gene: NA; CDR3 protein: CASSGASTDTQYF; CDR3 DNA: TGTGCCAGCAGCGGGGCTAGCACAGATACGCAGTATTTT
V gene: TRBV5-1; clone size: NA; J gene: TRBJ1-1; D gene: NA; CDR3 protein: CASISGSTANTEAFF; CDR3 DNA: TGCGCCAGCATTTCAGGAAGTACAGCGAACACTGAAGCTTTCTTT
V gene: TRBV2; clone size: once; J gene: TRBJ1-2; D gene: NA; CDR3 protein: CASSDQGANYGYTF; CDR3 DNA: TGTGCCAGCAGTGACCAGGGAGCTAACTATGGCTACACCTTC
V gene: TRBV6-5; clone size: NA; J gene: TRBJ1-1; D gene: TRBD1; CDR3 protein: CASRPRQGITEAFF; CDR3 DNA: TGTGCCAGCAGGCCCCGACAGGGGATAACTGAAGCTTTCTTT
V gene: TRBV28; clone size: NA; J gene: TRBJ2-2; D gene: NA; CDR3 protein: CASNPGTPGELFF; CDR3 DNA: TGTGCCAGCAACCCGGGAACCCCCGGGGAGCTGTTTTTT
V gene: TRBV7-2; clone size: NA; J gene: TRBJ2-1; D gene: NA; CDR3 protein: CASSTRRGQPNNEQFF; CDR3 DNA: TGTGCCAGCAGCACCCGAAGAGGGCAACCTAACAATGAGCAGTTCTTC
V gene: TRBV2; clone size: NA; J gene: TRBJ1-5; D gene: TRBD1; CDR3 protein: CASSRGTVDQPQHF; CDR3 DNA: TGTGCCAGCAGCCGAGGGACAGTGGATCAGCCCCAGCATTTT
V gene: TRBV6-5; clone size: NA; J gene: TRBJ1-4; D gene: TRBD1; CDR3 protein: CASSYSAGTGDEKLFF; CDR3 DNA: TGTGCCAGCAGTTACTCGGCCGGGACAGGGGACGAAAAACTGTTTTTT
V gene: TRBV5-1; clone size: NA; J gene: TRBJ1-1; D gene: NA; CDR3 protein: CASSGGNQGAEAFF; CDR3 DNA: TGCGCCAGCAGCGGGGGGAATCAGGGCGCTGAAGCTTTCTTT
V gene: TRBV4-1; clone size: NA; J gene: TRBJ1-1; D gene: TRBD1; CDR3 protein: CASSPQGQGDTEAFF; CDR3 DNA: TGCGCCAGCAGCCCACAGGGACAGGGGGACACTGAAGCTTTCTTT